This TCR beta chain was identified during a study of blood T cell repertoires in COVID-19. The authors' processing: Cell counts per sample came from amplifying reference gene primers. Here immunoSEQ multiplex PCR was the method, and the copy in TCRdb shows in-frame clones only, minus some. The DNA was the basis for D and trimming; V, J and clone size are from that table. The data hold roughly 65,000 clones, with 86% observed a single time. Germline V CDR1 and CDR2: MNHEY, SVGAGI. CDR3 length equals 14 residues. With 2 bases removed from V and 5 bases from J, the gap between germline ends came to 9 bases.

J is TRBJ1-4 and V is TRBV6-5; perhaps TRBD1 as D (6 bases). The sample taken for sequencing was peripheral blood. This TCR was recovered from a man aged 50 to 59 with acute or convalescent COVID-19. The CDR3 spells CASSYADSNEKLFF. In DNA, the CDR3 is TGTGCCAGCAGTTACGCGGACAGCAATGAAAAACTGTTTTTT.